The 32 T cell receptor beta chains below were found in one sample sequenced in a study of T cell changes during pregnancy in multiple sclerosis (dated by TCRdb to between 2017 and 2020). Library generation was performed with the immunoSEQ multiplex PCR assay. Entries here come from immuneACCESS through TCRdb and include only in-frame sequences with V and J called. Some clones fail to appear in such tables; in the studies checked, an unresolved V gene covers under half of the shortfall, and the cause of the remainder is unknown. The sample yields 55,000 to 75,000 clones; around 91% were counted once. Clones ranked in the top ten supply about 2.3% of the sample. The sample here was peripheral blood, taken in the third trimester of pregnancy. These receptors originate from a female donor in good health, enrolled as a control in a pregnancy study.

The J gene is TRBJ1-1, the V gene TRBV27; D perhaps matches TRBD1 (6 bases). The germline V gene has CDR1 MNHEY and CDR2 SMNVEV (reference sequence). V shed 4 bases and J shed 2 bases, with 17 bases lying between them. The length of the CDR3 is 16 residues. The CDR3 is CASSYYRTVNNTEAFF. As DNA, the CDR3 is TGTGCCAGCAGTTACTACCGGACAGTAAACAACACTGAAGCTTTCTTT.

The chain couples TRBV25-1 to TRBJ2-3; 8 positions match TRBD1. CDR1 is MGHDK and CDR2 is SYGVNS in the germline V gene. This CDR3 is built from 13 residues. V dropped 8 bases and J dropped 4; count of bases not matched to a gene: 5. The CDR3 DNA is TGTGCCAGCGGAGGACAGGGCTCAGATACGCAGTATTTT. It encodes CASGGQGSDTQYF.

The V call is TRBV18, the J call TRBJ2-7, with 9 bases matching TRBD1. The CDR3 length is 15 residues. Germline V lookup: CDR1 KGHSH, CDR2 LQKENI. V dropped 2 bases and J dropped 2; count of bases not matched to a gene: 4. The CDR3 DNA reads as TGTGCCAGCTCACCAGGTACAGGGGGCCCCTACGAGCAGTACTTC. This translates into CASSPGTGGPYEQYF.

The rearrangement joins TRBV10-3 to TRBJ2-2; 8 bases map to TRBD1. The CDR3 is made up of 14 amino acids. Germline assignment: CDR1 ENHRY and CDR2 SYGVKD. V dropped 6 bases and J dropped 3; count of bases not matched to a gene: 3. For the CDR3, the DNA is TGTGCCATCAGCAAGGACAGGGACACCGGGGAGCTGTTTTTT. Translated, it gives CAISKDRDTGELFF.

V and J are TRBV7-2 and TRBJ2-5, with D perhaps TRBD2 (5 bases). CDR3 size: 14 residues. V dropped 3 bases and J dropped 0 bases, with 8 bases sitting between them. Germline values: CDR1 SGHTA, CDR2 FQGNSA. The CDR3: CASSFGLHQETQYF. The CDR3 DNA follows: TGTGCCAGCAGCTTTGGACTGCACCAAGAGACCCAGTACTTC.

V and J are TRBV15 and TRBJ2-1; tentative D call: TRBD2 (6 bases). In germline, CDR1 is LNHNV, CDR2 YYDKDF (reference sequence). This CDR3 comprises 17 residues. Trimming stripped 4 bases from V and 6 bases from J, with 22 bases between. The CDR3 region is CATSKHQFSGGGNEQFF. In nucleotides, the CDR3 is TGTGCCACCAGCAAACACCAATTTAGCGGTGGAGGCAATGAGCAGTTCTTC. Full variable domain (missing parts from reference TRBV15 and TRBJ2-1): DAMVIQNPRYQVTQFGKPVTLSCSQTLNHNVMYWYQQKSSQAPKLLFHYYDKDFNNEADTPDNFQSRRPNTSFCFLDIRSPGLGDTAMYLCATSKHQFSGGGNEQFFGPGTRLTVL.

V usage is TRBV21-1 and J usage is TRBJ2-5; the D call in the table, TRBD2, was not verified against the DNA. TRBV21-1 is deemed a pseudogene. This CDR3 is 13 amino acids long. The CDR3 region is CAVITAGLETQYF. The CDR3, as DNA: TGTGCCGTAATTACAGCGGGTTTAGAGACCCAGTACTTC.

The chain uses TRBV23-1 and TRBJ1-2; 7 nucleotides agree with TRBD1. TRBV23-1 belongs to the ORF category, with a function that is uncertain. V shed 4 bases, J shed 4 bases, and the junction held 9 bases outside the gene matches. The CDR3 has 15 residues. In nucleotides, the CDR3 is TGCGCCAGCAGTCTGGCGCGGAACAGGGGCTATGGCTACACCTTC. It yields the protein CASSLARNRGYGYTF.

V and J are TRBV29-1 and TRBJ2-2; tentative D call: TRBD2 (5 bases). The germline V gene encodes CDR1 SQVTM and CDR2 ANQGSEA. Trimming removed 1 base at V and 4 bases at J, with 7 bases between. This CDR3 has 13 amino acids. CDR3: CSVEGTPTGELFF. As DNA, the CDR3 is TGCAGCGTTGAAGGGACTCCCACCGGGGAGCTGTTTTTT.

This rearrangement joins TRBV12-5 to TRBJ2-5; 8 bases match TRBD1. CDR1 and CDR2 from the germline V gene are LGHNT and FRNRAP. The CDR3 loop spans 12 amino acids. J was trimmed by 4 bases and V by 10 bases; bases with no gene match: 5. Here the CDR3 DNA reads TGTGCTACGACAGGGGATGCAGAGACCCAGTACTTC. Protein sequence: CATTGDAETQYF.

The J gene is TRBJ2-7, the V gene TRBV21-1; TRBD2 is the table's D call, not checked against the DNA. TRBV21-1 is a listed pseudogene. The CDR3 is made up of 19 amino acids. CDR3 loop: CASSGLGLAGGPGSYEQYF. DNA for the CDR3: TGTGCCAGCAGCGGACTAGGGCTAGCGGGAGGGCCGGGTTCCTACGAGCAGTACTTC.

The rearrangement uses TRBV9 and TRBJ2-5; 8 bases align to TRBD1. The CDR3 has 16 residues. V lost 3 bases and J lost 4; bases outside the gene matches: 11. Per the germline V gene, CDR1 is SGDLS and CDR2 is YYNGEE. For the CDR3, the DNA is TGTGCCAGCAGCGGACCCTACAGGGGGGCTGTAGAGACCCAGTACTTC. This sequence encodes CASSGPYRGAVETQYF.

The chain is built from TRBV29-1 and TRBJ1-1, with D maybe TRBD1 (6 bases). V lost 6 bases and J lost 0, with 11 bases in between. Germline CDR1 is SQVTM and CDR2 is ANQGSEA. The CDR3 covers 13 residues. The CDR3 nucleotides are TGCAGCGTCGCAGGACAGTTGAACACTGAAGCTTTCTTT. Its protein is CSVAGQLNTEAFF.

The V gene is TRBV5-6, the J gene TRBJ1-1; 9 nucleotides align to TRBD1. CDR1 and CDR2 from the germline V gene are SGHDT and YYEEEE. The CDR3 spans 15 residues. The V gene end was trimmed by 4 bases and the J gene end by 1 base; junction bases not matched to a gene: 5. The CDR3 DNA reads as TGTGCCAGCAGCGGGGGGACAGGGCGGAACACTGAAGCTTTCTTT. This encodes CASSGGTGRNTEAFF.

The chain combines TRBV28 with TRBJ2-3; TRBD2 is a possible D gene (5 bases). Trimming took off 3 bases at V and 5 bases at J, with 12 bases between the two ends. Germline V CDR1 and CDR2: MDHEN, SYDVKM. This CDR3 has 14 amino acids. CDR3 in amino acids: CASSLILAVDTQYF. CDR3 DNA sequence: TGTGCCAGCAGTTTGATCCTAGCAGTAGATACGCAGTATTTT.

This clone appeared once. V is TRBV28 and J is TRBJ1-1; D gene uncertain. The CDR3 extends over 10 amino acids. Germline CDR1 MDHEN, CDR2 SYDVKM. Trimming shortened V by 8 bases and J by 11 bases, and 12 bases separated the two germline ends. CDR3 in amino acids: CASQRGQAFF. In DNA, the CDR3 is TGTGCCAGCCAAAGAGGGCAGGCTTTCTTT.

J is TRBJ1-4 and V is TRBV11-2, with TRBD1 matching over 8 bases. Germline values: CDR1 SGHAT, CDR2 FQNNGV. J lost 7 bases, V lost 6 bases, and 7 bases had no gene match. CDR3 length equals 14 residues. The CDR3 sequence is CASRKTGAGEKLFF. The DNA for the CDR3 is TGTGCCAGCAGGAAGACAGGGGCCGGTGAAAAACTGTTTTTT.

The chain couples TRBV27 to TRBJ2-1, with 8 nucleotides matching TRBD1. The length of the CDR3 is 14 residues. Losses at the gene ends were 6 bases for V and 6 bases for J; bases not matched to a gene: 7. Germline loops: CDR1 MNHEY, CDR2 SMNVEV (reference sequence). This CDR3 reads CASRLDRGGNEQFF. As DNA, the CDR3 is TGTGCCAGCAGACTAGACAGGGGAGGCAATGAGCAGTTCTTC.

This rearrangement joins TRBV10-2 to TRBJ1-5, with a possible D match to TRBD1 (5 bases). Germline CDR1 and CDR2: WSHSY and SAAADI. With 0 bases removed from V and 4 bases from J, the gap between germline ends came to 13 bases. There are 16 residues in the CDR3. CDR3 bases: TGCGCCAGCAGTGAGTCCTCGACAGACCTTAATCAGCCCCAGCATTTT. It codes for CASSESSTDLNQPQHF.

This clone has only one observation. This chain uses TRBV7-9 with TRBJ1-1; 8 nucleotides agree with TRBD1. The J segment lost 5 bases and the V segment lost 5 bases, leaving 10 bases of the junction unmatched. CDR3 length: 15 amino acids. The germline V gene has CDR1 SEHNR and CDR2 FQNEAQ (reference sequence). CDR3 amino acids: CASSPFGQGGTEAFF. In DNA form, the CDR3 reads TGTGCCAGCAGCCCCTTCGGACAGGGAGGAACTGAAGCTTTCTTT.

This chain connects TRBV11-3 to TRBJ2-1; D is perhaps TRBD2 (6 bases). Trimming left V 5 bases short and J 7 bases short, with 9 bases between. Germline V lookup: CDR1 SGHNT, CDR2 YENEEA. The CDR3 has 12 residues. The DNA of the CDR3 is TGTGCCAGCAGCGGGGGGATGAATGAGCAGTTCTTC. Residues: CASSGGMNEQFF.

The V call is TRBV5-4, the J call TRBJ1-2; 10 nucleotides match TRBD1. The junction had 11 bases not matched to a gene; V was cut back by 1 base and J by 8 bases. The CDR3 has 16 amino acids. Germline V gene sequence: CDR1 SGHNT, CDR2 YYREEE (reference sequence). The CDR3 loop is CASSLTQTGGARGYTF. The CDR3 DNA reads TGTGCCAGCAGCTTGACGCAGACAGGGGGCGCTCGGGGCTACACCTTC.

The chain carries TRBV15 and TRBJ1-1; TRBD1 aligns across 9 bases. Germline V lookup: CDR1 LNHNV, CDR2 YYDKDF (reference sequence). The CDR3 sequence is 14 residues long. Trimming cost V 3 bases and J 4 bases; bases outside gene matches: 3. This CDR3 reads CATSRGTGITEAFF. As DNA, the CDR3 is TGTGCCACCAGCAGGGGGACAGGGATCACTGAAGCTTTCTTT.

The chain employs TRBV5-8 and TRBJ2-3; 11 bases fit TRBD2. CDR1 and CDR2 from the germline V gene are SGHTS and YDEGEE. This CDR3 contains 16 residues. Losses at the gene ends were 4 bases for V and 3 bases for J; bases not matched to a gene: 7. CDR3 amino acids: CASSISGGARTDTQYF. DNA for the CDR3: TGTGCCAGCAGCATTAGCGGGGGGGCAAGGACAGATACGCAGTATTTT.

The count of this clone is one. V and J are TRBV5-6 and TRBJ1-4, with 9 bases that match TRBD1. Trimming took 5 bases from V and 8 from J; bases not matched to a gene: 7. The germline V gene has CDR1 SGHDT and CDR2 YYEEEE. CDR3 length: 14 amino acids. CDR3 bases: TGTGCCAGCAGACAACAGGGGGCGGAAGAAAAACTGTTTTTT. Translated: CASRQQGAEEKLFF.

The chain recombines TRBV7-2 with TRBJ2-2, with a tentative D call TRBD1 (6 bases). The ends were cut back, 6 bases at V and 1 base at J, with 9 bases in the middle. Germline assignment: CDR1 SGHTA and CDR2 FQGNSA. This CDR3 has 14 residues. CDR3 nucleotides: TGTGCCAGCAGTCCGACAGGGAACACCGGGGAGCTGTTTTTT. Translating gives CASSPTGNTGELFF. The full variable domain, its missing parts supplied by reference TRBV7-2 and TRBJ2-2, is GAGVSQSPSNKVTEKGKDVELRCDPISGHTALYWYRQSLGQGLEFLIYFQGNSAPDKSGLPSDRFSAERTGGSVSTLTIQRTQQEDSAVYLCASSPTGNTGELFFGEGSRLTVL.

The chain combines TRBV9 with TRBJ1-1; weak D call: TRBD1 (6 bases). Germline V gene data show CDR1 as SGDLS and CDR2 as YYNGEE. V lost 0 bases, J lost 5 bases, and 14 bases lay in between. This CDR3 is 15 amino acids long. The CDR3 region is CASSVDGGDGTEAFF. The CDR3 DNA reads TGTGCCAGCAGCGTAGATGGGGGCGATGGGACTGAAGCTTTCTTT.

The chain joins TRBV7-9 to TRBJ2-5; D is ambiguous. This CDR3 is built from 13 residues. V was clipped by 5 bases and J by 0 bases, with 7 bases between them. Germline values: CDR1 SEHNR, CDR2 FQNEAQ (reference sequence). The CDR3 coding sequence is TGTGCCAGCAGCCCCGCGTACCAAGAGACCCAGTACTTC. Translating gives CASSPAYQETQYF.

This sequence joins TRBV18 and TRBJ1-4; TRBD1 agrees at 8 bases. CDR1 and CDR2 (germline): KGHSH, LQKENI. V shed 3 bases, J shed 7 bases, and the junction held 7 bases outside the gene matches. There are 15 residues in the CDR3. CDR3 in DNA: TGTGCCAGCTCACCGGGGCAGGGGGCAAGTGAAAAACTGTTTTTT. Amino acid sequence: CASSPGQGASEKLFF. The full variable domain, with the rest looked up from reference TRBV18 and TRBJ1-4, is NAGVMQNPRHLVRRRGQEARLRCSPMKGHSHVYWYRQLPEEGLKFMVYLQKENIIDESGMPKERFSAEFPKEGPSILRIQQVVRGDSAAYFCASSPGQGASEKLFFGSGTQLSVL.

This chain connects TRBV6-1 to TRBJ2-5; D possibly corresponds to TRBD1 (6 bases). Germline CDR1 and CDR2: MNHNS and SASEGT. The V end was cut by 8 bases, the J end by 0 bases, with 16 bases between. The CDR3 runs to 15 residues. CDR3 in amino acids: CASSGQPQYQETQYF. The CDR3 coding sequence is TGTGCCAGCTCCGGACAGCCGCAGTACCAAGAGACCCAGTACTTC.

V usage is TRBV4-2 and J usage is TRBJ2-3; D is unclear. CDR1 and CDR2 from the germline V gene are LGHNA and YNFKEQ. There are 12 residues in the CDR3. V was pared by 5 bases and J by 4 bases, with 7 bases between. This CDR3 is CASSYLSDTQYF. The CDR3 DNA is TGTGCCAGCAGCTATCTGTCAGATACGCAGTATTTT.

The chain uses TRBV10-3 and TRBJ2-5; 7 bases agree with TRBD1. CDR1 and CDR2 (germline): ENHRY, SYGVKD. There are 15 residues in the CDR3. With 8 bases clipped from V and 0 bases from J, the junction kept 9 bases outside the gene matches. CDR3 sequence (DNA): TGTGCCATCTCCGCTACCGGGACAGACCAAGAGACCCAGTACTTC. Translation: CAISATGTDQETQYF.